The 20 T cell receptor beta chains reported below all come from one sample, sequenced in a study of a mutant IDH1 vaccine in newly diagnosed glioma. The time point is: week 23, last vaccination. The study gave 300 ug of mutant IDH1 20-mer peptide per vaccine dose, with topical imiquimod. Which antigens these TCRs recognize remains unknown. Libraries were prepared by immunoSEQ multiplex PCR; TCRdb keeps only in-frame clonotypes and omits some of them. There are approximately 37,000 clones in the sample; around 74% occur only once, and roughly 4.8% lies in the top ten. Source: PBMCs, taken from a glioma patient whose treatment included an IDH1 peptide vaccine. The receptors originated from a man between 45 and 60 years old with glioma.

J is TRBJ2-7 and V is TRBV18; 8 bases are shared with TRBD2. The germline V gene has CDR1 KGHSH and CDR2 LQKENI. This CDR3 spans 16 amino acids. The V and J ends lost 6 bases and 0 bases, in that order; junction bases with no gene match: 10. CDR3 loop: CASSSGGQVSSYEQYF. CDR3 bases: TGTGCCAGCTCTTCGGGGGGGCAGGTAAGCTCCTACGAGCAGTACTTC.

The chain employs TRBV18 and TRBJ2-7; D ambiguous. Germline V gives CDR1 KGHSH, CDR2 LQKENI. With 4 bases removed from V and 1 base from J, the gap between germline ends came to 11 bases. The CDR3 has 14 amino acids. The CDR3 is CASSQNPGSYEQYF. DNA of the CDR3: TGTGCCAGCTCACAGAATCCCGGGTCCTACGAGCAGTACTTC.

The genes are TRBV5-1 and TRBJ1-6, with TRBD1 identical over 7 bases. CDR3 size: 15 residues. Germline V gene lookup returns CDR1 SGHRS and CDR2 YFSETQ. V was clipped by 3 bases and J by 7 bases; unmatched bases: 7. CDR3 coding DNA: TGCGCCAGCAGCTGGGGACAGTCGGAAAATTCACCCCTCCACTTT. Translating it yields CASSWGQSENSPLHF.

This clone has just a few counts. This rearrangement joins TRBV7-9 to TRBJ2-5; no clear D gene. Germline CDR1 is SEHNR and CDR2 is FQNEAQ (reference sequence). The V end lost 5 bases, the J end lost 5 bases, and 15 bases lay between the germline ends. The CDR3 sequence is 14 residues long. CDR3 sequence (DNA): TGTGCCAGCAGCCCACGGACCGGTTCGGAGACCCAGTACTTC. Its protein is CASSPRTGSETQYF.

This chain connects TRBV4-2 to TRBJ1-2, with D hard to call. Germline V CDR1 and CDR2: LGHNA, YNFKEQ. The V end was cut by 0 bases, the J end by 4 bases, with 15 bases between. CDR3 length: 16 amino acids. CDR3 sequence reads: CASSQDEGWALYGYTF. CDR3 DNA: TGTGCCAGCAGCCAAGATGAGGGATGGGCCCTCTATGGCTACACCTTC.

CDR3 nucleotides: TGTGCCAGCAGCGGACAGCTCTCTGGAAACACCATATATTTT. It translates to CASSGQLSGNTIYF. The gene calls are TRBV5-8 and TRBJ1-3; D is possibly TRBD1 (6 bases). With 4 bases removed from V and 0 bases from J, the gap between germline ends came to 8 bases. The germline V gene has CDR1 SGHTS and CDR2 YDEGEE. The CDR3 consists of 14 residues.

The chain uses TRBV4-2 and TRBJ2-7; TRBD1 aligns across 7 bases. V trimming: 1 base; J trimming: 3 bases; junction bases outside the gene matches: 3. The CDR3 has 14 residues. Germline V CDR1 and CDR2: LGHNA, YNFKEQ. The CDR3 bases are TGTGCCAGCAGCCAAGGCCAGGGGGACTACGAGCAGTACTTC. This translates into CASSQGQGDYEQYF.

V gene TRBV14 combines with J gene TRBJ2-1; TRBD2 is a possible D gene (5 bases). V gave up 4 bases and J gave up 7 bases, with 14 bases separating them. Germline V gene sequence: CDR1 SGHDN, CDR2 FVKESK. This CDR3 is built from 14 residues. For the CDR3, the DNA is TGTGCCAGCAGCCCTAGCCTTTCTCGGAATGAGCAGTTCTTC. Translated: CASSPSLSRNEQFF.

V gene TRBV2 combines with J gene TRBJ2-1; 7 bases are a match to TRBD2. The CDR3 runs to 14 residues. Germline V gene data show CDR1 as SNHLY and CDR2 as FYNNEI. J gave up 8 bases and V 6 bases, and 10 bases lay outside the gene matches. The CDR3 bases are TGTGCCAGCAGAGTAGGCGGGGGTACGGATGAGCAGTTCTTC. It codes for CASRVGGGTDEQFF.

The table lists this clone with a few counts. The rearrangement uses TRBV6-5 and TRBJ2-7; TRBD1 is a possible D gene (6 bases). Germline CDR1 MNHEY, CDR2 SVGAGI. The V gene lost 6 bases and the J gene lost 3 bases, with 15 bases spanning the gap. The CDR3 totals 14 residues. CDR3 loop: CASSPGQLFYEQYF. CDR3 in DNA: TGTGCCAGCAGCCCCGGACAGCTTTTCTACGAGCAGTACTTC.

This sequence joins TRBV10-3 and TRBJ1-6; perhaps TRBD1 as D (6 bases). Trimming left V 10 bases short and J 0 bases short, with 13 bases between. Per the germline V gene, CDR1 is ENHRY and CDR2 is SYGVKD. The CDR3 loop spans 15 amino acids. The CDR3 spells CATSLDSSYNSPLHF. CDR3 bases: TGTGCCACCTCCCTGGACAGCTCCTATAATTCACCCCTCCACTTT.

The rearrangement links TRBV5-1 to TRBJ2-7, with a weak D call TRBD2 (6 bases). Trimming pared 5 bases from V and 0 bases from J, leaving 15 bases between. The CDR3 has 15 residues. Germline V gene data show CDR1 as SGHRS and CDR2 as YFSETQ. The CDR3 nucleotides are TGCGCCAGCAGACCAACCCGGGACTCCTCCTACGAGCAGTACTTC. It yields the protein CASRPTRDSSYEQYF. Looking up the rest from reference TRBV5-1 and TRBJ2-7 gives the full variable domain: KAGVTQTPRYLIKTRGQQVTLSCSPISGHRSVSWYQQTPGQGLQFLFEYFSETQRNKGNFPGRFSGRQFSNSRSEMNVSTLELGDSALYLCASRPTRDSSYEQYFGPGTRLTVT.

The rearrangement uses TRBV30 and TRBJ2-7, with a weak D call TRBD1 (7 bases). V was shortened by 4 bases and J by 0 bases, with 13 bases between the two germline ends. The germline V gene encodes CDR1 GTSNPN and CDR2 SVGIG (reference sequence). The CDR3 runs 14 residues. This chain's CDR3 is CAWTQGGSSYEQYF. The CDR3 DNA reads as TGTGCCTGGACTCAGGGGGGCAGCTCCTACGAGCAGTACTTC.

V is TRBV6-1 and J is TRBJ1-2; D gene uncertain. The CDR3 extends over 13 amino acids. V was clipped by 1 base and J by 8 bases, with 11 bases between them. Per germline, CDR1 MNHNS and CDR2 SASEGT. This CDR3 reads CASSEVPSGGYTF. Here the CDR3 DNA reads TGTGCCAGCAGTGAAGTGCCCAGCGGAGGCTACACCTTC.

The rearrangement uses TRBV30 and TRBJ2-2, with D perhaps matching TRBD1 (7 bases). CDR3 length: 16 residues. V lost 3 bases, J lost 5 bases, and 19 bases lay in between. Germline values: CDR1 GTSNPN, CDR2 SVGIG (reference sequence). The CDR3 nucleotides read TGTGCCTGGAGAGCGTGGCAGGGGGGTGAGACCGGGGAGCTGTTTTTT. Amino acid sequence: CAWRAWQGGETGELFF.

The chain has TRBV30 and TRBJ2-2; D may be TRBD1 or TRBD2 (6 bases each). CDR1 and CDR2 from the germline V gene are GTSNPN and SVGIG (reference sequence). With 5 bases removed from V and 3 bases from J, the gap between germline ends came to 16 bases. This CDR3 comprises 15 residues. The CDR3 DNA follows: TGTGCCTGGGCCACCGGGGGCGCGGACACCGGGGAGCTGTTTTTT. This codes for CAWATGGADTGELFF.

This clone has just a few counts. This chain links TRBV2 with TRBJ2-5; D tentatively reads TRBD1 or TRBD2 (5 bases each). V was shortened by 4 bases and J by 0 bases, with 9 bases between the two germline ends. The CDR3 is 14 residues long. The germline V gene encodes CDR1 SNHLY and CDR2 FYNNEI. The CDR3: CASSGGSNQETQYF. The CDR3, as DNA: TGTGCCAGCAGTGGGGGGAGTAACCAAGAGACCCAGTACTTC.

The chain is built from TRBV11-3 and TRBJ1-2, with 9 bases matching TRBD1. J was trimmed by 8 bases and V by 5 bases; bases with no gene match: 6. The CDR3 length is 13 residues. Germline values: CDR1 SGHNT, CDR2 YENEEA. This CDR3 reads CASSTTGGKGYTF. The CDR3 DNA follows: TGTGCCAGCAGCACAACAGGGGGCAAAGGCTACACCTTC.

This clone was recorded once. The rearrangement uses TRBV5-1 and TRBJ2-7; D is possibly TRBD1 (6 bases). The CDR3 has 14 residues. The V and J ends lost 4 bases and 2 bases respectively, with 13 bases between them. CDR1 SGHRS and CDR2 YFSETQ come from the germline V gene. The CDR3 protein is CASSPQGLTYEQYF. Here the CDR3 DNA reads TGCGCCAGCAGCCCACAGGGTTTAACCTACGAGCAGTACTTC.

The chain carries TRBV6-6 and TRBJ1-2; 9 bases line up with TRBD1. CDR3 length equals 14 residues. CDR1 is MNHNY and CDR2 is SVGAGI in the germline V gene (reference sequence). The V segment lost 6 bases and the J segment 5 bases; nucleotides outside the gene matches: 7. The CDR3 region is CASRPSDRGYGYTF. The DNA for the CDR3 is TGTGCCAGCAGACCGTCGGACAGGGGATATGGCTACACCTTC.